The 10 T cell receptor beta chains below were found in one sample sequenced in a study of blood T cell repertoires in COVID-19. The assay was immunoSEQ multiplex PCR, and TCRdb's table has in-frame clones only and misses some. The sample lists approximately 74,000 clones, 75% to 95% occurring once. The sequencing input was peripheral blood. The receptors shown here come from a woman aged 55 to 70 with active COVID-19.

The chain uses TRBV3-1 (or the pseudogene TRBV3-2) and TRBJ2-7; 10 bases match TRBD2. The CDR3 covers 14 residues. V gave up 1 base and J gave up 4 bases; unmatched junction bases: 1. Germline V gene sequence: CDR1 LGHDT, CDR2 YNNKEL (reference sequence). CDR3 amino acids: CASSQGTSGYEQYF. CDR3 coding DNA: TGTGCCAGCAGCCAAGGGACTAGCGGATACGAGCAGTACTTC.

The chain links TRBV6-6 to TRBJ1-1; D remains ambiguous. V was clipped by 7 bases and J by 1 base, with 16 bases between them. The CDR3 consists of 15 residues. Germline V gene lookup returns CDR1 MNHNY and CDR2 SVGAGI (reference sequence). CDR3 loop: CASTPKAGPNTEAFF. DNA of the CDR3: TGTGCCAGCACTCCTAAAGCAGGCCCGAACACTGAAGCTTTCTTT.

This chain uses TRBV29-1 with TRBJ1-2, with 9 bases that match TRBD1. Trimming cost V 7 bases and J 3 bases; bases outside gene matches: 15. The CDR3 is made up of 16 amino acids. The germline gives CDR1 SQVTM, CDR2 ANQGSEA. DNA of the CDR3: TGCAGCGCCGCGGGGACAGGGTCGTTGGGTTACTATGGCTACACCTTC. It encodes CSAAGTGSLGYYGYTF.

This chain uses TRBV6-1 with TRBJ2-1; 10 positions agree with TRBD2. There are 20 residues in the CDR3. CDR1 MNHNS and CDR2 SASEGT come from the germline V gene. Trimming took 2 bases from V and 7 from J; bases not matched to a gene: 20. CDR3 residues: CASSERASGRATGGANEQFF. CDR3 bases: TGTGCCAGCAGTGAAAGGGCTAGCGGGAGAGCGACGGGAGGGGCTAATGAGCAGTTCTTC.

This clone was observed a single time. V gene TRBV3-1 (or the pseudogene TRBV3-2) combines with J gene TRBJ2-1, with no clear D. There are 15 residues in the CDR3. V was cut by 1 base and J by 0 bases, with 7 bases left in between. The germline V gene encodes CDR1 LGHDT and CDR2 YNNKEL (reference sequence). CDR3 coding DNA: TGTGCCAGCAGCCAAGCGAGGAGCTCCTACAATGAGCAGTTCTTC. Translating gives CASSQARSSYNEQFF.

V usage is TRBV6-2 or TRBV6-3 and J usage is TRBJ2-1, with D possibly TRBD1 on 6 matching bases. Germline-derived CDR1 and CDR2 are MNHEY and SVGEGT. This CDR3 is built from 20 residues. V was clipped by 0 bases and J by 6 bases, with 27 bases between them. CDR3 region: CASSYSPLPTGNDESNEQFF. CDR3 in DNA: TGTGCCAGCAGTTACTCACCCCTCCCTACAGGGAACGATGAGTCCAATGAGCAGTTCTTC.

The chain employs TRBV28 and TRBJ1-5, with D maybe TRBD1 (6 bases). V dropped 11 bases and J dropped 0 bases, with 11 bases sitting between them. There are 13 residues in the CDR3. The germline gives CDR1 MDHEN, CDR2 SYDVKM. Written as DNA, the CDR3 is TGTGCCTGGTCAGGGGTTAGCAATCAGCCCCAGCATTTT. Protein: CAWSGVSNQPQHF.

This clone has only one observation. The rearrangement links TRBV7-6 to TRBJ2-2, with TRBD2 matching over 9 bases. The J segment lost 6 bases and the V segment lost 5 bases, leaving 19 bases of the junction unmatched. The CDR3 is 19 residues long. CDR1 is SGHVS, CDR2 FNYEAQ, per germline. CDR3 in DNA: TGTGCCAGCAGCCCCAAGATACTCTCTAGCGGGATGGCGTCCGGGGAGCTGTTTTTT. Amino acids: CASSPKILSSGMASGELFF.

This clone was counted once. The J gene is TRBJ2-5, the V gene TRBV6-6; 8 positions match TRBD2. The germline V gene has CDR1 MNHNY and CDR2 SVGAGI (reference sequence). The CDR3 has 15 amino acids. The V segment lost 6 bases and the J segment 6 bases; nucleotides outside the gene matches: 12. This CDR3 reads CASRPGLGILQTQYF. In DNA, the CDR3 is TGTGCCAGCAGGCCGGGACTAGGGATTCTGCAGACCCAGTACTTC.

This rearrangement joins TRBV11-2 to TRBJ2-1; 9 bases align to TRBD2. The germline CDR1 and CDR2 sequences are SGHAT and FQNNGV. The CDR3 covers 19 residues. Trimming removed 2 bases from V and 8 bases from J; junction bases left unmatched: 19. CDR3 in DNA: TGTGCCAGCAGCTTATTTTTCTTGCGGGAGGGCCGTAGAGTCGATGAGCAGTTCTTC. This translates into CASSLFFLREGRRVDEQFF.